This note documents a single TCR beta chain sequence. Its specificity is not known. This sample is part of a study of cytomegalovirus exposure and HLA in healthy donors. Between the trimmed V and J ends, which lost 4 bases and 4 bases, there was a span of 11 bases. From germline, CDR1 is MGHRA and CDR2 YSYEKL. The CDR3 runs to 14 residues. The study, taken as a whole, reports: TCR beta chains numbering more than 150 were designated cytomegalovirus-associated. It has been reported that TCR beta sequences accurately predicted the HLA-A and HLA-B alleles of most subjects. V- and J-gene trimming in TCR beta was tied to a missense DCLRE1C variant by an analysis performed later. Upon later analysis, HLA-associated TCR beta chains proved more clonally expanded than other, equally common chains.

With 60 Vbeta and 13 Jbeta primers, the PCR was carried out. The table came from immunoSEQ multiplex PCR; TCRdb's copy has only in-frame clones and leaves some out. The sample carries roughly 83,000 clones, about four fifths recorded once. Sequencing was done on a sample of PBMCs. The V call is TRBV4-1, the J call TRBJ1-3; D is unresolved. This TCR derives from a man in his 60s in good health and CMV-seronegative. In DNA form, the CDR3 reads TGCGCCAGCAGCCCCCTGGGGAGGGGAAACACCATATATTTT. Residues: CASSPLGRGNTIYF.